Sequencing of this T cell receptor (beta chain) was carried out in a study of T cells in Graves' hyperthyroidism and ophthalmopathy. The V end lost 10 bases, the J end lost 1 base, and 7 bases lay between the germline ends. The CDR3 loop spans 11 amino acids. Germline lookup yields CDR1 LGHDT and CDR2 YNNKEL (reference sequence). Amplification targeted TCR beta CDR3 regions from RNA transcripts. RT-PCR in the first round (using the HTBI primer set) targeted the TCR CDR3. From the multiplex PCR reads, TCRdb called clonotypes with MiXCR, one entry per CDR3 protein. The data show about 350,000 distinct CDR3 sequences, approximately 15% seen once. The hyperthyroidism patients had all been newly diagnosed, and their disease duration was under 2 months. Their ages ranged from 18 to 65 years. Worth noting for this clonotype: Being one base from a much bigger clone, this may be a read error. The CDR3 does not end in the conserved phenylalanine or tryptophan, so this is likely a read error.

This receptor was taken from a woman in her twenties or thirties with Graves' hyperthyroidism. Sequencing was done on a sample of blood. This sequence joins TRBV3-1 and TRBJ1-1, with no clear D. The CDR3 here is CATGRNTEAFL. CDR3 DNA sequence: TGTGCCACGGGCCGGAACACTGAAGCTTTCCTT.